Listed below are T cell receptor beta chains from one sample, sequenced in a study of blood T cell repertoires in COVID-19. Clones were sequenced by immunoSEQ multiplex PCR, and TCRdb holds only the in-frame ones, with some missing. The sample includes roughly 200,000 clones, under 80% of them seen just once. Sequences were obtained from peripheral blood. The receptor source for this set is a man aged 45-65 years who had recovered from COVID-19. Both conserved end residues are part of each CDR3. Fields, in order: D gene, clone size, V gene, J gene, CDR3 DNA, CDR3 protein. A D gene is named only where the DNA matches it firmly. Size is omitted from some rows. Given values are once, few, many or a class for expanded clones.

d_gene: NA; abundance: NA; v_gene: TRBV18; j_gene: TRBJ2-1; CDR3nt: TGTGCCAGCTCACCGGATTATTCCGGGTTCACCAATGAGCAGTTCTTC; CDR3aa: CASSPDYSGFTNEQFF
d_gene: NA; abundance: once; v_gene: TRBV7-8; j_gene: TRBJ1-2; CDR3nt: TGTGCCAGCAGCTTACTTCGGGGGTATGGCTACACCTTC; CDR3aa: CASSLLRGYGYTF
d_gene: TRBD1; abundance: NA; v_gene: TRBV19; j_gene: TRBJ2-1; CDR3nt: TGTGCCAGTAGTATCAACGGGGACAGATACAATGAGCAGTTCTTC; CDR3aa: CASSINGDRYNEQFF
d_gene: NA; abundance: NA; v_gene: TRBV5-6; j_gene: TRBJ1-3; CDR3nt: TGTGCCAGCAGCTTGGGGAGCCCCGGAAACACCATATATTTT; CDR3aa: CASSLGSPGNTIYF
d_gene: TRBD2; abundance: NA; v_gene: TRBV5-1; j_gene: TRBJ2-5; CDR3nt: TGCGCCAGCACATCCACGGGAGGCAGCCAAGAGACCCAGTACTTC; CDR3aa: CASTSTGGSQETQYF
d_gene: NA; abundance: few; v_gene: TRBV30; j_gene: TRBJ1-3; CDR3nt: TGTGCTAAGGGGCGTGGAAACACCATATATTTT; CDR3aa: CAKGRGNTIYF
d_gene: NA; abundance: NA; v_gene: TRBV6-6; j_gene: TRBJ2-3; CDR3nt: TGTGCCACCAGCGCGGCGCCAGATACGCAGTATTTT; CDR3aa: CATSAAPDTQYF
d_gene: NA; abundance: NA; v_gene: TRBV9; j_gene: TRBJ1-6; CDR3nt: TGTGCCAGCAGCTCAAACCCACAGGGTTATTCACCCCTCCACTTT; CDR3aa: CASSSNPQGYSPLHF
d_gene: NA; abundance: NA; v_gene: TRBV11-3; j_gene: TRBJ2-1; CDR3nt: TGTGCCAGCAGCTTGTCCGGGACTCCCTATGATGAGCAGTTCTTC; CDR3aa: CASSLSGTPYDEQFF
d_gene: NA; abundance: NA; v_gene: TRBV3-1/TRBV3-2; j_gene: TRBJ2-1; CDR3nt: TGTGCCAGCAGCCAAGTTCGGGGGAGTTGGAATGAGCAGTTCTTC; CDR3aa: CASSQVRGSWNEQFF
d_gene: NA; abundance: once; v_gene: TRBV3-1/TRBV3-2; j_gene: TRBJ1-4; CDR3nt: TGTGCCAGCAGCCATCAGGCCTCAAATGAAAAACTGTTTTTT; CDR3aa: CASSHQASNEKLFF
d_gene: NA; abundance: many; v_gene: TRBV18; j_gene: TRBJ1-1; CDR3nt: TGTGCCAGCTCACCACCGGTTCAGGGTAACACTGAAGCTTTCTTT; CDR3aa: CASSPPVQGNTEAFF
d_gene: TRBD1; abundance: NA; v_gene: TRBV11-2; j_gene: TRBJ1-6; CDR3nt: TGTGCCAGCAGCGCGGGACAGGGGGCATGGGGTTCACCCCTCCACTTT; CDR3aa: CASSAGQGAWGSPLHF
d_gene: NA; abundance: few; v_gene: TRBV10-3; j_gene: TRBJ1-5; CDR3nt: TGTGCCATCAGTGCGGCGGCCATGGGTAGCAATCAGCCCCAGCATTTT; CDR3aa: CAISAAAMGSNQPQHF
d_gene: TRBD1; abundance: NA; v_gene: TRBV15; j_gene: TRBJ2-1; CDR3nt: TGTGCCACCAGCAGAAGACTCGGGACAGGGTCCCCCAATGAGCAGTTCTTC; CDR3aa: CATSRRLGTGSPNEQFF